One and the same sample provided the 32 T cell receptor beta chains below, sequenced in a study of circulating CD8 cells and anti-PD-1 response in melanoma. Four subsets defined by PD-1 and/or TIGIT were sorted from live CD3+CD8+TCRalphabeta+ cells. Each library started from 15 ng of total RNA using the QIAseq Immune Repertoire TCR panel. In TCRdb, the reads were re-called with MiXCR into one record per CDR3 protein. The repertoire holds more than 450 distinct CDR3 sequences, with approximately 8.9% as singletons. Source: CD8+ T cells from PBMCs, taken at baseline or after one month of anti-PD-1 therapy (not recorded which). These receptors all stem from a human donor with melanoma.

Sample share makes this clonotype large. The chain joins TRBV6-4 to TRBJ2-3, with D unclear. V lost 2 bases to trimming and J lost 3 bases, with 6 bases between them. Germline CDR1 and CDR2: MRHNA and SNTAGT. The CDR3 spans 13 residues. CDR3 residues: CASSDTHTDTQYF. Here the CDR3 DNA reads TGTGCCAGCAGTGACACCCATACAGATACGCAGTATTTT.

By sample share, this clonotype is large. The genes are TRBV19 and TRBJ2-2; TRBD1 aligns across 9 bases. The CDR3 totals 14 residues. Germline V gives CDR1 LNHDA, CDR2 SQIVND (reference sequence). The V segment lost 10 bases and the J segment 1 base; nucleotides outside the gene matches: 4. Here the CDR3 DNA reads TGTGCCACCACGGGACAGGGGAACACCGGGGAGCTGTTTTTT. It yields the protein CATTGQGNTGELFF.

Remarks on this clonotype: At one boundary the junction diverges from the germline segment, which might be a read error. The chain combines TRBV29-1 with TRBJ1-4; 10 nucleotides agree with TRBD1. This CDR3 spans 14 amino acids. Germline loops: CDR1 SQVTM, CDR2 ANQGSEA. The DNA for the CDR3 is TGCGGCGTCTGGACAGGGGGGACCAATGAAAAACTGTTTTTT. Its translation: CGVWTGGTNEKLFF.

By sample share, this clonotype is medium-sized (0.01 to 0.1%). V is TRBV29-1 and J is TRBJ2-1; D possibly corresponds to TRBD1 (5 bases). Germline V gives CDR1 SQVTM, CDR2 ANQGSEA. The V gene lost 1 base and the J gene lost 2 bases, with 33 bases spanning the gap. CDR3 length: 22 residues. As DNA, the CDR3 is TGCAGCGTTGAAGGGGTAGTTCCAGGGCATTTAGTTTCGGATATCCCCTACAATGAGCAGTTCTTC. As protein: CSVEGVVPGHLVSDIPYNEQFF.

This clonotype rates as medium-sized. The V gene is TRBV20-1, the J gene TRBJ2-5, with 7 nucleotides matching TRBD2. Germline assignment: CDR1 DFQATT and CDR2 SNEGSKA (reference sequence). V lost 0 bases, J lost 2 bases, and 6 bases stayed unmatched. This CDR3 is 15 amino acids long. The CDR3 region is CSARDGDGRQETQYF. The CDR3 DNA reads as TGCAGTGCTAGAGATGGGGACGGGAGGCAAGAGACCCAGTACTTC.

This clonotype is large in the sample. The chain links TRBV27 to TRBJ2-1; tentatively, D is TRBD2 (6 bases). Trimming stripped 6 bases from V and 6 bases from J, with 15 bases between. The CDR3 has 14 amino acids. CDR1 and CDR2 from the germline V gene are MNHEY and SMNVEV (reference sequence). Here the CDR3 reads CASSPLAAGNEQFF. The CDR3 DNA reads TGTGCCAGCAGCCCATTAGCGGCCGGCAATGAGCAGTTCTTC.

This clonotype is large within its sample. The rearrangement joins TRBV20-1 to TRBJ1-1, with D tentatively TRBD1 (6 bases). The V gene's germline CDR1 is DFQATT and CDR2 SNEGSKA (reference sequence). CDR3 length: 13 amino acids. Trimming removed 2 bases at V and 3 bases at J, with 10 bases between. CDR3 DNA: TGCAGTGCTAGAATTCGGACAGACACTGAAGCTTTCTTT. It codes for CSARIRTDTEAFF.

By sample share, this clonotype is large. The chain combines TRBV19 with TRBJ2-2; tentative D call: TRBD2 (5 bases). Trimming took off 3 bases at V and 7 bases at J, with 6 bases between the two ends. The germline V gene encodes CDR1 LNHDA and CDR2 SQIVND (reference sequence). This CDR3 is built from 12 residues. CDR3 sequence reads: CASSMRVGELFF. For the CDR3, the DNA is TGTGCCAGTAGTATGAGGGTCGGGGAGCTGTTTTTT.

On this clonotype itself: A read error is likely, as this CDR3 ends without the conserved phenylalanine or tryptophan. The chain joins TRBV28 to TRBJ1-1, with 9 bases lining up with TRBD1. Germline V CDR1 and CDR2: MDHEN, SYDVKM. V shed 10 bases and J 1 base; nucleotides not matched to a gene: 4. This CDR3 has 13 amino acids. The CDR3 is CAIYRGRNTEAFL. The CDR3, as DNA: TGTGCCATCTACAGGGGGCGGAACACTGAAGCTTTCCTT.

This clonotype is categorized as medium-sized. This chain joins TRBV10-3 and TRBJ2-1; the match to TRBD2 covers 13 bases. The germline CDR1 and CDR2 sequences are ENHRY and SYGVKD. This CDR3 is built from 16 residues. Unmatched junction bases numbered 2, after V lost 0 bases and J lost 6 bases. For the CDR3, the DNA is TGTGCCATCAGTGAGTCGGGACTAGCGGGAATCAATGAGCAGTTCTTC. This encodes CAISESGLAGINEQFF.

This clonotype is labeled as hyperexpanded (1% or more). The chain combines TRBV7-2 with TRBJ2-1, with D possibly matching TRBD2 (6 bases). With 4 bases removed from V and 2 bases from J, the gap between germline ends came to 12 bases. The CDR3 sequence is 15 residues long. CDR1 and CDR2 (germline): SGHTA, FQGNSA. Written as DNA, the CDR3 is TGTGCCAGCAGCTCCGGCTCGGGGGCCTACAATGAGCAGTTCTTC. This sequence encodes CASSSGSGAYNEQFF.

By its share, this clonotype is medium-sized. The rearrangement uses TRBV28 and TRBJ1-5, with D unresolved. The CDR3 sequence is 15 residues long. In germline, CDR1 is MDHEN, CDR2 SYDVKM. With 0 bases removed from V and 0 bases from J, the gap between germline ends came to 6 bases. CDR3 DNA sequence: TGTGCCAGCAGTTTATGGTGGGGTAGCAATCAGCCCCAGCATTTT. This sequence encodes CASSLWWGSNQPQHF.

This clonotype was counted once. An end of the junction does not agree with germline; a read error may underlie this. The chain uses TRBV19 and TRBJ2-7; D is uncertain. The germline V gene encodes CDR1 LNHDA and CDR2 SQIVND (reference sequence). The length of the CDR3 is 14 residues. This CDR3 is CASSIQTGSYGQYF. The CDR3, as DNA: TGTGCCAGTAGTATACAGACCGGATCCTACGGGCAGTACTTC.

This clonotype ranks as medium-sized. The gene calls are TRBV20-1 and TRBJ1-5; a weak D match, TRBD1 (5 bases). The CDR3 has 17 amino acids. Between the trimmed V and J ends, which lost 2 bases and 0 bases, there was a span of 17 bases. Germline values: CDR1 DFQATT, CDR2 SNEGSKA (reference sequence). CDR3 sequence (DNA): TGCAGTGCTAGACCCTGGGGCGATTTGGATAGCAATCAGCCCCAGCATTTT. Residues: CSARPWGDLDSNQPQHF.

This clonotype ranks as large. The chain joins TRBV19 to TRBJ2-7, with 7 nucleotides matching TRBD2. This CDR3 contains 15 residues. Germline CDR1 and CDR2: LNHDA and SQIVND (reference sequence). Trimming cost V 2 bases and J 5 bases; bases outside gene matches: 9. In nucleotides, the CDR3 is TGTGCCAGTAGTATAAGGCTTTGGCTAGCGGACGAGCAGTACTTC. Its translation: CASSIRLWLADEQYF.

Sample share makes this clonotype medium-sized. V and J are TRBV2 and TRBJ2-7; D call uncertain. Between the trimmed V and J ends, which lost 0 bases and 2 bases, there was a span of 11 bases. Germline CDR1 is SNHLY and CDR2 is FYNNEI. The length of the CDR3 is 15 residues. The CDR3 here is CASSEARGLAYEQYF. Here the CDR3 DNA reads TGTGCCAGCAGTGAAGCCAGAGGATTGGCCTACGAGCAGTACTTC.

This clonotype is termed large. This chain connects TRBV28 to TRBJ2-2; 12 bases fit TRBD2. This CDR3 contains 17 residues. Germline-derived CDR1 and CDR2 are MDHEN and SYDVKM. V lost 3 bases to trimming and J lost 5 bases; unmatched junction nucleotides: 7. The CDR3 DNA follows: TGTGCCAGCAGTTTCAGACTAGCGGGAGCAGGTACCGGGGAGCTGTTTTTT. Translated: CASSFRLAGAGTGELFF.

This clonotype is large (0.1 to 1%) within its sample. This sequence joins TRBV16 and TRBJ1-1; D is ambiguous. The CDR3 has 12 residues. Germline V gives CDR1 KGHSY, CDR2 FQNENV. Deletions cut 4 bases from V and 4 bases from J, with 7 bases between. CDR3 region: CASSPGITEAFF. The CDR3 nucleotides are TGTGCCAGCAGCCCGGGGATCACTGAAGCTTTCTTT.

Details on this clonotype: Possible read error: a much larger clone is one base away. Since the CDR3 does not end with the conserved phenylalanine or tryptophan, this likely comes from a read error. In DNA, the CDR3 is TGCAGTGCTAGAGAAGGGGGCCCATATAGCAATCAGCCCCAGCATCTT. It is translated as CSAREGGPYSNQPQHL. The V call is TRBV20-1, the J call TRBJ1-5, with 7 bases matching TRBD1. V gave up 0 bases and J gave up 0 bases; unmatched junction bases: 5. CDR1 and CDR2 (germline): DFQATT, SNEGSKA (reference sequence). CDR3 length: 16 residues.

By proportion, this clonotype is large. V usage is TRBV20-1 and J usage is TRBJ2-7, with D possibly TRBD2 on 6 matching bases. The CDR3 has 13 amino acids. Trimming pared 5 bases from V and 3 bases from J, leaving 14 bases between. Per germline, CDR1 DFQATT and CDR2 SNEGSKA (reference sequence). DNA for the CDR3: TGCAGTGCTCCGGAGGGGACCTTCTACGAGCAGTACTTC. This codes for CSAPEGTFYEQYF.

By share of the sample, this clonotype is medium-sized. V is TRBV27 and J is TRBJ2-5, with 7 positions matching TRBD2. The length of the CDR3 is 13 residues. The V gene end was trimmed by 7 bases and the J gene end by 3 bases; junction bases not matched to a gene: 5. The germline CDR1 and CDR2 sequences are MNHEY and SMNVEV (reference sequence). The CDR3 reads CASMGGGKETQYF. For the CDR3, the DNA is TGTGCCAGCATGGGGGGGGGTAAAGAGACCCAGTACTTC.

By sample share, this clonotype is large. The rearrangement uses TRBV2 and TRBJ1-5; a possible D gene is TRBD1 (5 bases). Per the germline V gene, CDR1 is SNHLY and CDR2 is FYNNEI. The CDR3 runs 16 residues. The germline V and J ends were trimmed by 4 bases and 3 bases, with 16 bases remaining between them. CDR3 residues: CASSVTSREYNQPQHF. DNA for the CDR3: TGTGCCAGCAGTGTTACGTCCAGGGAATACAATCAGCCCCAGCATTTT.

In its sample, this clonotype is large. This chain connects TRBV27 to TRBJ2-7; maybe TRBD2 (6 bases). CDR3 length equals 15 residues. The ends were cut back, 2 bases at V and 0 bases at J, with 11 bases in the middle. Germline values: CDR1 MNHEY, CDR2 SMNVEV (reference sequence). DNA for the CDR3: TGTGCCAGCAGTTTAGTCCCGGGACTCTCCTACGAGCAGTACTTC. Residues: CASSLVPGLSYEQYF.

By share, this clonotype ranks as medium-sized (0.01 to 0.1%). J is TRBJ2-2 and V is TRBV30; a possible D gene is TRBD1 (6 bases). V was cut by 2 bases and J by 5 bases, with 9 bases left in between. Germline assignment: CDR1 GTSNPN and CDR2 SVGIG (reference sequence). The length of the CDR3 is 13 residues. CDR3 sequence reads: CAWSYRDTGELFF. The CDR3 nucleotides read TGTGCCTGGAGTTACAGGGATACCGGGGAGCTGTTTTTT.

Worth noting for this clonotype: A much larger clone differs by one base, so this may be a read error. The chain has TRBV25-1 and TRBJ2-1; 10 bases agree with TRBD1. The CDR3 covers 15 residues. The junction had 4 bases not matched to a gene; V was cut back by 5 bases and J by 3 bases. Germline V gene sequence: CDR1 MGHDK, CDR2 SYGVNS. The DNA for the CDR3 is TGTGCCAGCAGTCCCGGGACAGGGGTCTACAATGAGCAGTTCTTC. Translating gives CASSPGTGVYNEQFF.

By share, this clonotype counts as large. V usage is TRBV5-5 and J usage is TRBJ2-3, with TRBD1 matching over 10 bases. This CDR3 is 14 amino acids long. V was clipped by 3 bases and J by 4 bases; unmatched bases: 2. From germline, CDR1 is SGHKS and CDR2 YYEKEE (reference sequence). The CDR3 protein is CASSSGQGADTQYF. The CDR3, as DNA: TGTGCCAGCAGCTCCGGACAGGGGGCAGATACGCAGTATTTT.

This clonotype was seen a few times. The genes are TRBV19 and TRBJ2-2; 12 nucleotides align to TRBD2. V lost 7 bases to trimming and J lost 7 bases; unmatched junction nucleotides: 10. Germline lookup yields CDR1 LNHDA and CDR2 SQIVND (reference sequence). The CDR3 is 16 amino acids. The CDR3 coding sequence is TGTGCCAGTAAGGCTAGCGGGAGGGCCCTAAACGGGGAGCTGTTTTTT. Its protein is CASKASGRALNGELFF.

This clonotype is categorized as large (0.1 to 1%). The chain uses TRBV4-1 and TRBJ2-2; D gene ambiguous. From germline, CDR1 is MGHRA and CDR2 YSYEKL. The V end lost 1 base, the J end lost 4 bases, and 19 bases lay between the germline ends. CDR3 length: 18 residues. The CDR3 DNA is TGCGCCAGCAGCCAAGCGCCAATCAGTCCGGGCGCCACCGGGGAGCTGTTTTTT. This codes for CASSQAPISPGATGELFF.

This clonotype qualifies as large (0.1 to 1%). V and J are TRBV9 and TRBJ2-3, with D tentatively TRBD2 (5 bases). CDR1 SGDLS and CDR2 YYNGEE come from the germline V gene. The CDR3 has 15 residues. Trimming took off 1 base at V and 2 bases at J, with 11 bases between the two ends. CDR3 sequence reads: CASSVTGEITDTQYF. DNA for the CDR3: TGTGCCAGCAGCGTAACCGGGGAGATCACAGATACGCAGTATTTT.

This clonotype is labeled medium-sized. This chain joins TRBV14 and TRBJ2-3; 12 nucleotides agree with TRBD2. Per germline, CDR1 SGHDN and CDR2 FVKESK. This CDR3 spans 16 amino acids. The V segment lost 3 bases and the J segment 3 bases; nucleotides outside the gene matches: 4. CDR3: CASSHPTSGGTDTQYF. In nucleotides, the CDR3 is TGTGCCAGCAGCCACCCCACTAGCGGGGGGACAGATACGCAGTATTTT.

Regarding this clonotype: Compared with germline, one end of the junction differs, possibly owing to a read error. The chain employs TRBV19 and TRBJ2-3, with 8 bases fitting TRBD1. The CDR3 has 14 amino acids. Germline V lookup: CDR1 LNHDA, CDR2 SQIVND (reference sequence). This CDR3 reads CASETGQGTDTQYF. CDR3 coding DNA: TGCGCCAGTGAAACGGGACAGGGCACAGATACGCAGTATTTT.

This clonotype counts as large. V usage is TRBV7-3 and J usage is TRBJ2-7; D may be TRBD2 (6 bases). The CDR3 has 15 amino acids. V lost 0 bases to trimming and J lost 5 bases, with 14 bases between them. Germline CDR1 and CDR2: SGHTA and FQGTGA. CDR3 bases: TGTGCCAGCAGCTTAACGGGGGGTCAGCGTGACGAGCAGTACTTC. Translation: CASSLTGGQRDEQYF.